The sequence of this TCR beta chain was determined in a study of neurological immune-mediated disorders. The CDR3 consists of 13 residues. V was shortened by 0 bases and J by 8 bases, with 9 bases between the two germline ends. Germline lookup yields CDR1 SGHRS and CDR2 YFSETQ. Findings and caveats of the study: No CDR3 amino acid sequences were shared by expanded clones across subjects, suggesting private repertoires in all groups.

Time point indicated: technical triplicate 2. TCRdb analysed the 5' RACE reads with MiXCR anew, one entry per CDR3 protein. The sample includes roughly 57,000 distinct CDR3 sequences, around 24% of them seen just once. This clonotype showed up just a few times. The antigen remains unidentified. This TCR was sampled from a man in his 60s with HTLV-1-associated myelopathy (HAM/TSP). The rearrangement uses TRBV5-1 and TRBJ2-1, with D uncertain. Sequenced sample: PBMCs. The CDR3 loop is CASSLEGSDEQFF. In DNA, the CDR3 is TGCGCCAGCAGCTTGGAGGGCTCGGATGAGCAGTTCTTC. The complete variable domain, with remaining parts taken from reference TRBV5-1 and TRBJ2-1, reads KAGVTQTPRYLIKTRGQQVTLSCSPISGHRSVSWYQQTPGQGLQFLFEYFSETQRNKGNFPGRFSGRQFSNSRSEMNVSTLELGDSALYLCASSLEGSDEQFFGPGTRLTVL.